These T cell receptor beta chains were read from a single sample in a study of CDR3 diversity in severe acne. MiXCR was run by TCRdb on the PCR reads, yielding one entry per CDR3 protein. The profile shows approximately 90,000 distinct CDR3 sequences, under 55% of them singletons. The sequenced sample was blood. Receptor source: a male donor with severe acne vulgaris. The CDR3 runs from the conserved cysteine through the conserved F or W. A D gene is named only where the DNA matches it firmly. Where a row states a size, it is once, few, many or the class of an expanded clone; other rows omit it.

length	V	D	size	J	DNA	CDR3
15	TRBV3-1	-	-	TRBJ2-2	TGTGCCAGCAGCCAGGGCGACGGTTCGGGCGGGGAGCTGTTTTTT	CASSQGDGSGGELFF
15	TRBV12-3/TRBV12-4	-	-	TRBJ1-6	TGTGCCAGCAGTGCCGGGGCAGGAGATAATTCACCCCTCCACTTT	CASSAGAGDNSPLHF
12	TRBV5-5	-	-	TRBJ2-7	TGTGCCAGCAGCCGGGCAGGGGAGCTACTGCACTTC	CASSRAGELLHF
16	TRBV25-1	-	-	TRBJ1-1	TGTGCCAGCAGCCGGACATGGTCGGGGCAGAACACTGAAGCTTTCTTT	CASSRTWSGQNTEAFF
14	TRBV6-5	-	-	TRBJ2-1	TGTGCCAGCAGTCCCACCCGGGGGCGCAATGAGCAGTTCTTC	CASSPTRGRNEQFF
16	TRBV29-1	TRBD1	-	TRBJ2-6	TGCAGCGTCTCCGGGACAGTTATCTCTGGGGCCAACGTCCTGACTTTC	CSVSGTVISGANVLTF
16	TRBV5-1	TRBD1	few	TRBJ1-1	TGCGCCAGCAGCTCGACTCCGGGACAGGGGAACACTGAAGCTTTCTTT	CASSSTPGQGNTEAFF
15	TRBV28	-	-	TRBJ1-2	TGTGCCAGCAGTTTACAGTCGATAGTTAACTATGGCTACACCTTC	CASSLQSIVNYGYTF
12	TRBV25-1	-	-	TRBJ1-1	TGTGCCAGCAGGGATGCCCGCTTTGAAGCTTTCTTT	CASRDARFEAFF
14	TRBV7-6	TRBD1	medium-sized	TRBJ1-5	TGTGCCAGCAGCCCCGGGACAGGGATTCAGCCCCAGCATTTT	CASSPGTGIQPQHF
14	TRBV7-9	-	medium-sized	TRBJ1-3	TGTGCCAGCAGCACCCCAGGACAGGGAAACACCATATATTTT	CASSTPGQGNTIYF
15	TRBV15	TRBD1	many	TRBJ2-1	TGTGCCACCAGCAGAGATCGACAGGGCTCCAATGAGCAGTTCTTC	CATSRDRQGSNEQFF
18	TRBV27	-	once	TRBJ2-1	TGTGCCAGCCACGTAGGAACATGGGGGCGACGGAACACAAATGAGCAGTTCTTC	CASHVGTWGRRNTNEQFF
16	TRBV4-1	-	many	TRBJ2-2	TGCGCCAGCAGCCAAGATTCACAGCCTAACACCGGGGAGCTGTTTTTT	CASSQDSQPNTGELFF
15	TRBV6-2/TRBV6-3	-	-	TRBJ2-7	TGTGCCAAAAGGCTAGTTTGCCCCAGTTCCTACGAGCAGTACTTC	CAKRLVCPSSYEQYF
12	TRBV15	-	-	TRBJ2-5	TGTGCCACCAGCAGAGAGAGGGGGACCCAGTACTTC	CATSRERGTQYF
14	TRBV25-1	-	-	TRBJ1-1	TGTGCCAGCAGCCCCTCTGGGCAGAGCACTGAAGCTTTCTTT	CASSPSGQSTEAFF
14	TRBV2	-	-	TRBJ2-6	TGTGCCAGTACACCGAGCTCTGGGGCCAACGTCCTGACTTTC	CASTPSSGANVLTF
13	TRBV7-9	TRBD1	-	TRBJ2-5	TGTGCCAGCAGCTCCAGGGGGCGAGAGACCCAGTACTTC	CASSSRGRETQYF
15	TRBV4-1	-	many	TRBJ2-7	TGCGCCAGCAGCCAAGAGAGCAGGCTCTCCTACGAGCAGTACTTC	CASSQESRLSYEQYF
15	TRBV28	TRBD1	-	TRBJ1-5	TGTGCCAGCAGTTTCCTGACAGGGGGGAGCCAGCCCCAGCATTTT	CASSFLTGGSQPQHF
15	TRBV9	-	few	TRBJ1-1	TGTGCCAGCAGCGGCGTAGGACAGACGGGAACTGAAGCTTTCTTT	CASSGVGQTGTEAFF
20	TRBV6-1	TRBD2	-	TRBJ2-1	TGTGCCAGCAGTGGGCGAACACACCCAGGGACTAGCGGGAGGGCCAATGAGCAGTTCTTC	CASSGRTHPGTSGRANEQFF
14	TRBV25-1	-	-	TRBJ2-1	TGTGCCAGCCTAGACGGGAGTAACCACAATGAGCAGTTCTTC	CASLDGSNHNEQFF
15	TRBV20-1	-	medium-sized	TRBJ2-7	TGCAGTGCTAGAGATGTCAGCCTAAGCTCCTACGAGCAGTACTTC	CSARDVSLSSYEQYF
12	TRBV24-1	-	few	TRBJ2-3	TGTGCCACCAGTGATGAGGGGAATACGCAGTATTTT	CATSDEGNTQYF
12	TRBV19	-	many	TRBJ2-2	TGTGCCAGTACGGACTTTCGCCGGGAGCTGTTTTTT	CASTDFRRELFF